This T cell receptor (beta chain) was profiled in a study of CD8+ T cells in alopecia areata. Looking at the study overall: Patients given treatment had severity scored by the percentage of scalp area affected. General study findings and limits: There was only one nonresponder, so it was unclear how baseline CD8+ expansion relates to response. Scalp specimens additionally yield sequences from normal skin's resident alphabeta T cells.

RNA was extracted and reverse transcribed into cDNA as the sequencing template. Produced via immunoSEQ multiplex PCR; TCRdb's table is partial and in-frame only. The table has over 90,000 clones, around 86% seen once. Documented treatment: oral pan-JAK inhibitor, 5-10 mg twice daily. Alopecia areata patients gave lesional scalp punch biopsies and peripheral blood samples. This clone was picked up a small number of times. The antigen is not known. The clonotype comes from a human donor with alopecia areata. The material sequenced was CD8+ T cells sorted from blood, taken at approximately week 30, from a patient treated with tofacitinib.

The DNA for the CDR3 is TGTGCCAGTAGCTTACGGGACGGCTCCTACGAGCAGTACTTC. Protein product: CASSLRDGSYEQYF. V is TRBV19 and J is TRBJ2-7; D possibly uses TRBD1 or TRBD2 (5 bases each). The CDR3 runs 14 residues. The V end lost 6 bases, the J end lost 0 bases, and 12 bases lay between the germline ends. Germline CDR1 and CDR2: LNHDA and SQIVND (reference sequence). Based on the CDR3 plus reference TRBV19 and TRBJ2-7, the full variable domain is DGGITQSPKYLFRKEGQNVTLSCEQNLNHDAMYWYRQDPGQGLRLIYYSQIVNDFQKGDIAEGYSVSREKKESFPLTVTSAQKNPTAFYLCASSLRDGSYEQYFGPGTRLTVT.